This T cell receptor beta chain emerged from a study of immune characterization of retroperitoneal liposarcoma. Ten or more counts support this clonotype. MiXCR was run by TCRdb on the PCR reads, yielding one entry per CDR3 protein. The sample has approximately 9,600 distinct CDR3 sequences; around 28% are singletons. Germline-derived CDR1 and CDR2 are MNHNS and SASEGT. CDR3 length: 13 residues. Sequenced input: tumor tissue. The sequence was collected from a male donor with retroperitoneal liposarcoma. The V call is TRBV6-1, the J call TRBJ2-1; D is possibly TRBD2 (6 bases). TRBJ2-5 matches the DNA end more closely, so the J call is doubtful. CDR3 protein: CASWDSVGETQYF. The CDR3 region has the DNA TGTGCCAGCTGGGACTCCGTGGGAGAGACCCAGTACTTC.